The source of this T cell receptor (beta chain) is a study of T-cell memory formation after mild COVID-19. Study-level results: Later expanders leaned toward CD4+, whereas clones contracting from day 15 to 85 were balanced CD4/CD8.

A single record per CDR3 protein comes from TCRdb applying MiXCR to the 5' RACE reads. The repertoire holds roughly 620,000 distinct CDR3 sequences, with about a sixth as singletons. Turning to this clonotype: Its target is unknown.

This CDR3 comprises 16 residues. CDR1 SGHVS and CDR2 FQNEAQ come from the germline V gene. Trimming removed 1 base from V and 3 bases from J; junction bases left unmatched: 9. This sequence joins TRBV7-8 and TRBJ2-7; 7 nucleotides agree with TRBD2. Source material: PBMCs or a T cell subset sorted from them (not recorded which). The origin of this receptor is an adult woman who had mild COVID-19 (a few samples of this study predate the infection). Cell type and time point are not known. The CDR3 coding sequence is TGTGCCAGCAGCTTAGATGTTTTTTCGGGGGGCTACGAGCAGTACTTC. Protein sequence: CASSLDVFSGGYEQYF.